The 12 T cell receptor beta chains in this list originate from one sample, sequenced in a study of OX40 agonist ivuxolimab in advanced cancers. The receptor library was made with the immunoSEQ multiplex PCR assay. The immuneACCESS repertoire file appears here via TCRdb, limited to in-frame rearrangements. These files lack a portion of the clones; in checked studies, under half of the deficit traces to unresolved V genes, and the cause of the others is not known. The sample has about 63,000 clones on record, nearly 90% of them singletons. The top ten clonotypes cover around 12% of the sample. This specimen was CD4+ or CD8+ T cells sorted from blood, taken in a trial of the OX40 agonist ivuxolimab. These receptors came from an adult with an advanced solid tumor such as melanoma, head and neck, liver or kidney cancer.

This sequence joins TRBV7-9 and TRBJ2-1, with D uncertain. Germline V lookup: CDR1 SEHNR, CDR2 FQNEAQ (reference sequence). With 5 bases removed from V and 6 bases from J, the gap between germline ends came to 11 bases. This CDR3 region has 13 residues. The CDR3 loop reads CASSALLGNEQFF. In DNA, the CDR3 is TGTGCCAGCAGCGCCCTCCTGGGCAATGAGCAGTTCTTC.

CDR3 bases: TGTGCCAGCAGCCTCCGGACAGGGAGAAATTCACCCCTCCACTTT. Its translation: CASSLRTGRNSPLHF. The V and J genes are TRBV7-3 and TRBJ1-6, with 8 bases lining up with TRBD1. The V and J ends lost 5 bases and 7 bases, in that order; junction bases with no gene match: 7. Germline CDR1 SGHTA, CDR2 FQGTGA. The CDR3 runs 15 residues.

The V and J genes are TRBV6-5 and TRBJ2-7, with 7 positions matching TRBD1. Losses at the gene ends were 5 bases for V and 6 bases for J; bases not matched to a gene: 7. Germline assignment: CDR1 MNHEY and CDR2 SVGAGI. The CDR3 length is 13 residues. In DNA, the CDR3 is TGTGCCAGCAGTCTAGGGGGCTTCGGCGAGCAGTACTTC. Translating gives CASSLGGFGEQYF.

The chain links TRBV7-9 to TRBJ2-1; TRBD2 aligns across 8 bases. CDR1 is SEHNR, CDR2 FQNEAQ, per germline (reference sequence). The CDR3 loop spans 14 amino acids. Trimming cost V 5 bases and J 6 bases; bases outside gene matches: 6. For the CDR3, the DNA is TGTGCCAGCAGCGGGTGGACTAGCAGCAATGAGCAGTTCTTC. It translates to CASSGWTSSNEQFF.

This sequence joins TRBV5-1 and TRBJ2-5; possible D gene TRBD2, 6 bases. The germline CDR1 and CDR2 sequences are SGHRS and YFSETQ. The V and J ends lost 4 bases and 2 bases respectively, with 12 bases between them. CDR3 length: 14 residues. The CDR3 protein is CASSVPGVQETQYF. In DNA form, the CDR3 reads TGCGCCAGCAGCGTTCCGGGGGTACAAGAGACCCAGTACTTC.

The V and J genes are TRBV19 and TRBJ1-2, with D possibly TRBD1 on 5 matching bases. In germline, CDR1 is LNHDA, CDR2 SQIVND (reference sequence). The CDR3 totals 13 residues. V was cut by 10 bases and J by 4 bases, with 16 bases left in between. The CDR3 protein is CATDSGGPYGYTF. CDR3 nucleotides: TGTGCCACCGACAGCGGAGGCCCCTATGGCTACACCTTC. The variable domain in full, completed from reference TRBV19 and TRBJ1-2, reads DGGITQSPKYLFRKEGQNVTLSCEQNLNHDAMYWYRQDPGQGLRLIYYSQIVNDFQKGDIAEGYSVSREKKESFPLTVTSAQKNPTAFYLCATDSGGPYGYTFGSGTRLTVV.

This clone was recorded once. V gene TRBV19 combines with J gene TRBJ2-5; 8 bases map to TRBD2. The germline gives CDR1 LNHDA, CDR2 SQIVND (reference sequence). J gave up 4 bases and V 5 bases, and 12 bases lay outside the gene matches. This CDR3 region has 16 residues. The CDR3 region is CASSSNPREGVETQYF. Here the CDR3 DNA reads TGTGCCAGTAGTTCCAATCCCCGGGAGGGGGTAGAGACCCAGTACTTC.

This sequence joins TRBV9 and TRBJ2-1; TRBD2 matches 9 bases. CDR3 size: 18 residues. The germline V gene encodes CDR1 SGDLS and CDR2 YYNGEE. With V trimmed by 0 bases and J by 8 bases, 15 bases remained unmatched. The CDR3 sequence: CASSVADLGGGAMDEQFF. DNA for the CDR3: TGTGCCAGCAGCGTAGCCGACTTGGGCGGGGGGGCCATGGATGAGCAGTTCTTC.

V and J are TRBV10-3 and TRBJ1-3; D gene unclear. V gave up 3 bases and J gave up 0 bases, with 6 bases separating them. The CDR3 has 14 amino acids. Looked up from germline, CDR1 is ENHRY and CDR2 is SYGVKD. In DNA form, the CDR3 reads TGTGCCATCAGTGACGGGGTCTCTGGAAACACCATATATTTT. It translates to CAISDGVSGNTIYF.

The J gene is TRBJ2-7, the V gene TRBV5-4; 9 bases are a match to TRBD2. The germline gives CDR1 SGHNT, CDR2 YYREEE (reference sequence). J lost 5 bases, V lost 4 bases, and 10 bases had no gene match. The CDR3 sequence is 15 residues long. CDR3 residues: CASSRGASGNNEQYF. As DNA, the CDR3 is TGTGCCAGCAGCCGGGGGGCTAGCGGGAATAACGAGCAGTACTTC.

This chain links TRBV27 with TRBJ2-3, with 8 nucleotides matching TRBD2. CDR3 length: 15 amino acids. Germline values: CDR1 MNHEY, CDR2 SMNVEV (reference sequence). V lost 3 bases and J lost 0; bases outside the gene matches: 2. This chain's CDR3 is CASSLTSASTDTQYF. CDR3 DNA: TGTGCCAGCAGTTTGACTAGCGCGAGCACAGATACGCAGTATTTT.

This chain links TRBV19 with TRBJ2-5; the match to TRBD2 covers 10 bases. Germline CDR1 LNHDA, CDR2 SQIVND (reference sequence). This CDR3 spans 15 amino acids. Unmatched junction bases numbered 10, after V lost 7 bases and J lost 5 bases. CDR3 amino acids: CASTLIAGGWETQYF. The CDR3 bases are TGTGCCAGTACTTTGATAGCGGGGGGCTGGGAGACCCAGTACTTC.